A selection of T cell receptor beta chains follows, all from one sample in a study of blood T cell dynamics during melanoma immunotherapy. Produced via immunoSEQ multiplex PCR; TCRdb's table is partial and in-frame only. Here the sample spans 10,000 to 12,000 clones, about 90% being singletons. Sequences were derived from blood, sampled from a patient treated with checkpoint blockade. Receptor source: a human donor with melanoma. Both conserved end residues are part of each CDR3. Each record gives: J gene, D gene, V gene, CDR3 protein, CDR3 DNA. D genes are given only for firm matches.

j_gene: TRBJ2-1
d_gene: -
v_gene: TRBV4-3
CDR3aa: CASSQDYGGEQFF
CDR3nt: TGCGCCAGCAGCCAAGACTATGGGGGCGAGCAGTTCTTC

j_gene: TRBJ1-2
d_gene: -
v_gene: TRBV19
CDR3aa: CASSSDSNYGYTF
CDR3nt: TGTGCCAGTAGTTCCGACAGTAACTATGGCTACACCTTC

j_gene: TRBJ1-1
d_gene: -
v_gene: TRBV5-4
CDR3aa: CASSSRGGNTEAFF
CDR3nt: TGTGCCAGCAGCAGCAGGGGCGGGAACACTGAAGCTTTCTTT

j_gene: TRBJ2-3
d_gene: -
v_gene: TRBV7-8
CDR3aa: CASSSLGASTDTQYF
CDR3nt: TGTGCCAGCAGCTCCCTCGGAGCGAGCACAGATACGCAGTATTTT

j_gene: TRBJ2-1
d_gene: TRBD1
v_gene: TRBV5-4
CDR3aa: CASTDIDRGRSGYNEQFF
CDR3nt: TGTGCCAGCACCGATATCGACAGGGGGCGCAGTGGCTACAATGAGCAGTTCTTC

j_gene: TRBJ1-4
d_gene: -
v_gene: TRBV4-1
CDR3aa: CASSQVGGREKLFF
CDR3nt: TGCGCCAGCAGCCAAGTCGGCGGGAGGGAAAAACTGTTTTTT

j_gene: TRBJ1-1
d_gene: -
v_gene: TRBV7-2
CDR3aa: CASSLGGRMNTEAFF
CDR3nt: TGTGCCAGCAGCTTAGGAGGCAGAATGAACACTGAAGCTTTCTTT

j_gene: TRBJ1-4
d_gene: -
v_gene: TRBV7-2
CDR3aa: CASSLVGGADGPNEKLFF
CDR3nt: TGTGCCAGCAGCTTAGTGGGGGGCGCGGACGGACCTAATGAAAAACTGTTTTTT

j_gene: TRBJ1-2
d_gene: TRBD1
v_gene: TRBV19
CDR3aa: CASSTFDRDGYTF
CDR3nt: TGTGCCAGTAGTACCTTTGACAGGGATGGCTACACCTTC

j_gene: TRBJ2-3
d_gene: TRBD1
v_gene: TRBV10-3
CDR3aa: CAISDNRGEDTQYF
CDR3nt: TGTGCCATCAGTGATAACAGGGGGGAAGATACGCAGTATTTT

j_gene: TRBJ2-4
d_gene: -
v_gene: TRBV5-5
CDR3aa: CASSLRGREDIQYF
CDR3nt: TGTGCCAGCAGCTTGCGGGGAAGAGAAGACATTCAGTACTTC

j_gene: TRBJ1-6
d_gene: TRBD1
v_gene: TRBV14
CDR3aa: CASSQKLGQGALAPLHF
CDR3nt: TGTGCCAGCAGCCAAAAGTTGGGGCAGGGGGCTCTGGCACCCCTCCACTTT

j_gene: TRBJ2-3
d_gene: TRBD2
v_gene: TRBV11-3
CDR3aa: CASSLASVAGGPTDTQYF
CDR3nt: TGTGCCAGCAGCTTGGCCTCGGTAGCGGGGGGGCCAACAGATACGCAGTATTTT

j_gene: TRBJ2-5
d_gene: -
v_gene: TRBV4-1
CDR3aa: CASSQGERAQETQYF
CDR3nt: TGCGCCAGCAGCCAAGGGGAACGCGCCCAAGAGACCCAGTACTTC

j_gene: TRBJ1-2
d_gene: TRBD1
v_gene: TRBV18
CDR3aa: CASSLRTGNYGYTF
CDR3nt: TGTGCCAGCTCACTTCGGACAGGAAACTATGGCTACACCTTC

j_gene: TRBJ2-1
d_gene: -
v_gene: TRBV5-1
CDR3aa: CASSLVPGTSSSYNEQFF
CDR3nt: TGCGCCAGCAGCTTGGTCCCGGGGACTTCGAGCTCCTACAATGAGCAGTTCTTC

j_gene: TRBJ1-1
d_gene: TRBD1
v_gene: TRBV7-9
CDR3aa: CASSSTGGTVAFF
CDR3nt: TGTGCCAGCAGCTCGACAGGGGGGACTGTGGCTTTCTTT

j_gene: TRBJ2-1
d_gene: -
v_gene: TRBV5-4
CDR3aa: CASSPVRGNEQFF
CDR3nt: TGTGCCAGCAGCCCTGTACGGGGAAATGAGCAGTTCTTC

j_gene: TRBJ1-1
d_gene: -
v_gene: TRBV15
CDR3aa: CATRGPKGGVNTEAFF
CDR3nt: TGTGCCACCAGAGGACCAAAGGGGGGGGTGAACACTGAAGCTTTCTTT

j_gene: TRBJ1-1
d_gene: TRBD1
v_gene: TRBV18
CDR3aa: CASSRQGLNTEAFF
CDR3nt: TGTGCCAGCTCACGACAGGGATTGAACACTGAAGCTTTCTTT

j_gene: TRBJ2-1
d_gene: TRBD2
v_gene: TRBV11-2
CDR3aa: CASSPPGLAGGPNEQFF
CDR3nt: TGTGCCAGCAGCCCACCGGGACTAGCGGGGGGGCCGAATGAGCAGTTCTTC

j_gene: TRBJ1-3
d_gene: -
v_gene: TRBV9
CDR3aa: CASSVGTTGNTIYF
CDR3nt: TGTGCCAGCAGCGTCGGGACAACTGGAAACACCATATATTTT

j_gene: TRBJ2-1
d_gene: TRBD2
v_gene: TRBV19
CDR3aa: CASSELAGGLSYNEQFF
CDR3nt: TGTGCCAGTAGTGAGCTAGCGGGGGGCCTCTCCTACAATGAGCAGTTCTTC

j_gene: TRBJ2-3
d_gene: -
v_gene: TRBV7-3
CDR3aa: CASSPIGASTDTQYF
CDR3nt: TGTGCCAGCAGCCCTATAGGCGCAAGCACAGATACGCAGTATTTT

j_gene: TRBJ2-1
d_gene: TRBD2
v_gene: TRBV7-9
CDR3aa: CASSSTSGNNEQFF
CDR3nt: TGTGCCAGCAGCTCAACTAGCGGTAACAATGAGCAGTTCTTC

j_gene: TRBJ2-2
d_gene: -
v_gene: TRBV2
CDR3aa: CASSQGNTGELFF
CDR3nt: TGTGCCAGCAGTCAGGGGAACACCGGGGAGCTGTTTTTT

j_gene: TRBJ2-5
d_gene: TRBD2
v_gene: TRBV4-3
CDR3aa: CASSQDQRGGTTQYF
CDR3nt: TGCGCCAGCAGCCAAGACCAACGGGGGGGTACGACCCAGTACTTC

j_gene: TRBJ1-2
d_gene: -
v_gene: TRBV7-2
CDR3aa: CASSSDGGWYGYTF
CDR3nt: TGTGCCAGCAGCTCGGACGGGGGTTGGTATGGCTACACCTTC

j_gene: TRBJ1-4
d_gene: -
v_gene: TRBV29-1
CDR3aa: CSARLQGLNEKLFF
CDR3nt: TGCAGCGCCAGACTCCAGGGCCTTAATGAAAAACTGTTTTTT

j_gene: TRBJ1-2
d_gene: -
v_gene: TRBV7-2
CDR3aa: CASRLRGYGYTF
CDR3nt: TGTGCCAGCAGACTACGAGGTTATGGCTACACCTTC

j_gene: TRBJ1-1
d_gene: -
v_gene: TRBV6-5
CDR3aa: CASSLDGGGTEAFF
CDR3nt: TGTGCCAGCAGTCTCGACGGGGGCGGGACTGAAGCTTTCTTT

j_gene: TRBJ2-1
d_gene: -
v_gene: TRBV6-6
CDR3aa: CASSSLLVLLGEQFF
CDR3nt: TGTGCCAGCAGTTCCTTACTAGTCCTTTTAGGTGAGCAGTTCTTC